This T cell receptor (beta chain) was identified in a study of blood T cells in healthy people across ages (dated by TCRdb to about 2015). At the level of the whole study: In model experiments, roughly one uniquely barcoded TCR beta cDNA molecule per two T cells was captured by template switching. Using deep sequencing normalized with unique cDNA molecular identifiers, the study measured how TCR beta repertoire diversity changes with age. Donors were grouped into four age groups: young (average approximately 16 years), middle-aged (less than 40), aged (62) and long-lived (82). Donors of different ages were randomly distributed across sequencing lanes to avoid experimental bias. Two additional independent replicas of 1 million unique cDNA reads from the same blood draw were analyzed for two donors (one aged 18 to 29 and one aged 80 or older).

The CDR3 has 11 amino acids, counting the end cysteine and phenylalanine. Only CDR3 DNA remains: 33 bases, in frame from the first base. The germline V gene sets CDR1 to SGHNT and CDR2 to YENEEA. Results and caveats for the whole study, not just this receptor: As age increased, observed TCR beta diversity per million T cells dropped in a roughly linear way, and a significant reduction was already evident by age around 41. Compared with the aged group, the long-lived group had more naive CD4+ T cells, fewer expanded clones and increased TCR diversity, suggesting age selection. Because donor CMV infection status was unknown, age-related changes in expanded clonotypes were potentially confounded. Observed TCR beta diversity correlated strongly with the percentage of naive T cells measured by flow cytometry. Bulk unsorted PBMC profiling prevented conclusive comparison of naive and antigen-experienced compartments. Estimates of total diversity from one million sequenced T cells were regarded as lower bounds and underestimates.

The library was made by 5' RACE. These reads were obtained on an Illumina HiSeq 2500. A second PCR of roughly 7 to 12 cycles was performed with a sample-barcoded 5' primer and a J-beta primer mix. Each TCR beta cDNA molecule received a unique molecular identifier from a template-switch 5' adaptor carrying 12 random nucleotides. At least 2.5 million CDR3-containing paired-end reads were obtained from each sample. All of the RNA was converted into first-strand cDNA using the Mint cDNA synthesis kit, with a TRBC-specific oligonucleotide serving as the primer. Following uracil-DNA glycosylase treatment, a first 18-cycle PCR with universal primers M1SS and BC2_uni_R was performed on all cDNA. The study's own analysis went as follows. For normalization, 1 million high-quality reads, each with a distinct molecular identifier, were randomly selected from each sample. Instead of being binned into consensus sequences, reads that shared molecular identifiers were thrown out. MiTCR, run with a Q25 quality threshold and the strictest error-elimination algorithm, handled CDR3 identification, clonotype clustering and error correction. Lower-bound total TCR beta diversity was estimated with a nonparametric unseen species model using Euler transformation. TCRdb applied fastp at Q25 and MiXCR to the public reads, then kept only in-frame beta chains. Entries are consolidated by CDR3 protein sequence, retaining the most common genes and DNA. V and J calls and clone size were set by TCRdb, not the authors. Present in this sample are 1.5 million to 2 million distinct CDR3 sequences, 34% of which were seen just once. The top ten clonotypes cover approximately 11% of the sample.

Donors were approximately 42 systemically healthy Caucasian individuals from Russia aged roughly 6 to 90 years. Each donor gave ten milliliters of peripheral blood, collected into EDTA-treated Vacutainer tubes. Ficoll-Paque density-gradient centrifugation was used to isolate PBMCs, with at least 7 million obtained per sample. Total RNA, at least 6 micrograms per sample, was extracted from PBMCs with Trizol reagent. Naive CD45RAhigh/CD27high T cell percentages were measured by flow cytometry on a PBMC aliquot from every donor. As to this clonotype: Its recognized antigen is unknown. Base quality data are lacking; no much larger clone is found one base away.

This clonotype was sampled from a woman aged 25 to 45 in good health. Source material: blood. The chain joins TRBV11-3 to TRBJ2-7; 7 of the junction bases match TRBD2. Read as DNA, the sequence is TGTGGTCTCGGGGGGACCTACGAGCAGTACTTC. Its amino acids are CGLGGTYEQYF.